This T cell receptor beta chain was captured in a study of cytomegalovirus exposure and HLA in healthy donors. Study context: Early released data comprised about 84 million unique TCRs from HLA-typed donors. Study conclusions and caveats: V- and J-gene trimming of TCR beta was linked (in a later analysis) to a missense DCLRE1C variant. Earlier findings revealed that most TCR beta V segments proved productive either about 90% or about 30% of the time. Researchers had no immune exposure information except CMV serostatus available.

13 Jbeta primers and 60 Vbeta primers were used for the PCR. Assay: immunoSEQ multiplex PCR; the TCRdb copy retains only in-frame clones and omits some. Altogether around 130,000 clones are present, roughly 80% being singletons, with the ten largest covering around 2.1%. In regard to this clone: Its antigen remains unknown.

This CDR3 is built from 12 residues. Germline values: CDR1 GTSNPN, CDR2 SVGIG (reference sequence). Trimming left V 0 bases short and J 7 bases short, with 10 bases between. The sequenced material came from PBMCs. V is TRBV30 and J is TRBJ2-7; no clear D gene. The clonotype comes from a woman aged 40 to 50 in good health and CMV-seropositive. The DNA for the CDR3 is TGTGCCTGGAGTGTAGTACTTCGGGAGCAGTACTTC. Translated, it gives CAWSVVLREQYF. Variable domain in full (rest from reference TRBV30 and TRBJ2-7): SQTIHQWPATLVQPVGSPLSLECTVEGTSNPNLYWYRQAAGRGLQLLFYSVGIGQISSEVPQNLSASRPQDRQFILSSKKLLLSDSGFYLCAWSVVLREQYFGPGTRLTVT.